These T cell receptor beta chains were read from a single sample in a study of control samples from healthy donors and cancer patients. Only in-frame clones appear in the TCRdb table, and some are missing; sequencing was by immunoSEQ multiplex PCR. In the table there are approximately 170,000 clones, about nine tenths of which are singletons. The sequenced sample was blood. Every receptor here comes from a woman in her thirties in good health. Both conserved end residues are part of each CDR3. A D gene is named only where the DNA matches it firmly.

J gene,D gene,V gene,CDR3 protein,CDR3 DNA
TRBJ2-3,NA,TRBV21-1,CASSKVGGAVDTQYF,TGTGCCAGCAGCAAAGTCGGGGGGGCCGTAGATACGCAGTATTTT
TRBJ2-3,NA,TRBV5-1,CASSLWGEDTQYF,TGCGCCAGCAGCTTGTGGGGGGAGGATACGCAGTATTTT
TRBJ2-7,TRBD1,TRBV2,CASSERGQGGYEQYF,TGTGCCAGCAGTGAAAGGGGACAGGGAGGCTACGAGCAGTACTTC
TRBJ1-1,NA,TRBV7-2,CASSLIVGSTEAFF,TGTGCCAGCAGCTTAATTGTGGGGAGTACTGAAGCTTTCTTT
TRBJ2-3,NA,TRBV27,CASSFRGSGADTQYF,TGTGCCAGCAGTTTTCGAGGGAGTGGAGCAGATACGCAGTATTTT
TRBJ1-1,TRBD1,TRBV18,CASSPDYRGNTEAFF,TGTGCCAGCTCACCGGATTACAGGGGAAACACTGAAGCTTTCTTT
TRBJ2-2,NA,TRBV5-1,CASSGDGNTGELFF,TGCGCCAGCAGCGGGGACGGAAACACCGGGGAGCTGTTTTTT
TRBJ1-6,NA,TRBV19,CASSIGNNNSPLHF,TGTGCCAGTAGTATCGGAAATAATAATTCACCCCTCCACTTT
TRBJ2-6,NA,TRBV6-1,CASSEGSSGANVLTF,TGTGCCAGCAGTGAAGGAAGCTCTGGGGCCAACGTCCTGACTTTC
TRBJ2-1,NA,TRBV11-3,CASSFRRSAYNEQFF,TGTGCCAGCAGCTTTCGGCGGAGTGCCTACAATGAGCAGTTCTTC